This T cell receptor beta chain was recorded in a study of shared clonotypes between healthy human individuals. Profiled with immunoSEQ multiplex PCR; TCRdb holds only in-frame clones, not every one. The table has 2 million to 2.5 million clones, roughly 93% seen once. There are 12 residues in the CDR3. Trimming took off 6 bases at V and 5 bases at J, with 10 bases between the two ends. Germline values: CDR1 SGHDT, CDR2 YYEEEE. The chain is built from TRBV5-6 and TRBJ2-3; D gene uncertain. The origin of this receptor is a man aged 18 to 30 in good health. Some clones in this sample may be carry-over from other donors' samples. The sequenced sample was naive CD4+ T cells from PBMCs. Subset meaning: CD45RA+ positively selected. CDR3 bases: TGTGCCAGCACCAACGTAGGAGATACGCAGTATTTT. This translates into CASTNVGDTQYF.